This T cell receptor (beta chain) was observed in a study of T cells after yellow fever vaccination. This CDR3 comprises 13 residues. Germline trimming cut 6 bases from V and 4 bases from J; bases unmatched to any gene: 5. Germline loops: CDR1 ENHRY, CDR2 SYGVKD. For TCR, cDNA came from 5'RACE template switching, which added a universal primer site and UMIs. TCRdb recomputed calls from the 5' RACE reads with MiXCR, one row per CDR3 protein. The table lists around 310,000 distinct CDR3 sequences, approximately 9% of them singletons. The chain combines TRBV10-3 with TRBJ2-7; 8 positions match TRBD1. The input for sequencing was PBMCs, taken on the day of the first yellow fever vaccination. The receptor was derived from a man in his late teens or twenties who received the YFV17D yellow fever vaccine. CDR3 sequence: CAISSGGDYEQYF. The DNA of the CDR3 is TGTGCCATCAGCTCAGGGGGCGATTACGAGCAGTACTTC.